This is a list of T cell receptor beta chains from one sample in a study of T cells after posttransplantation cyclophosphamide. This table comes from immunoSEQ multiplex PCR, and its TCRdb copy is limited to in-frame clones, with some not included. The sample holds roughly 8,100 clones, and no clone turns up only once. This material consisted of PBMCs, taken approximately 92 days after allogeneic stem cell transplant with posttransplant cyclophosphamide. These receptors originate from a female patient aged 60 or older who received an allogeneic stem cell transplant from an unrelated donor, was CMV-positive, and had acute GVHD only. The graft donor may have contributed some T cells. Each CDR3 is given with its conserved first and last residue. Fields, in order: V gene, D gene, clone size, J gene, CDR3 protein, CDR3 DNA. A D gene is named only where the DNA matches it firmly. Clone size appears in some rows only: once, few, many, or a class for an expanded clone.

>TRBV7-8|.|many|TRBJ1-1
CASSLVQARGGVNTEAFF
TGTGCCAGCAGCTTAGTTCAGGCCCGGGGTGGGGTGAACACTGAAGCTTTCTTT
>TRBV27|.|many|TRBJ2-5
CASSFDAETQYF
TGTGCCAGCAGTTTTGATGCGGAGACCCAGTACTTC
>TRBV28|TRBD2|many|TRBJ2-7
CASSAVGGGGTSGSLYEQYF
TGTGCCAGCAGCGCAGTCGGGGGAGGGGGGACTAGCGGGAGCCTCTACGAGCAGTACTTC
>TRBV7-6|.|many|TRBJ1-3
CASSNTAGNTIYF
TGTGCCAGCAGTAATACAGCTGGAAACACCATATATTTT
>TRBV10-1|TRBD1|medium-sized|TRBJ2-1
CASSEKQGRGYNEQFF
TGCGCCAGCAGTGAGAAACAGGGGAGAGGCTACAATGAGCAGTTCTTC
>TRBV27|TRBD1|.|TRBJ1-2
CASSLTWGIQGSYGYTF
TGTGCCAGCAGTTTGACCTGGGGCATACAGGGGAGCTATGGCTACACCTTC
>TRBV6-2/TRBV6-3|.|many|TRBJ2-5
CASSYMAPPGETQYF
TGTGCCAGCAGTTACATGGCGCCCCCCGGGGAGACCCAGTACTTC
>TRBV28|TRBD1|many|TRBJ1-1
CASRLYRGNTEAFF
TGTGCCAGCAGACTTTACAGGGGAAACACTGAAGCTTTCTTT
>TRBV5-1|.|few|TRBJ1-1
CASSLKGDTEAFF
TGCGCCAGCAGCTTGAAGGGGGACACTGAAGCTTTCTTT
>TRBV15|.|many|TRBJ1-5
CATSSSYGGAGQPQHF
TGTGCCACCAGCAGCTCCTACGGAGGGGCCGGTCAGCCCCAGCATTTT
>TRBV6-2/TRBV6-3|.|many|TRBJ1-3
CASTPLVSGNTIYF
TGTGCCAGCACCCCACTGGTGAGCGGAAACACCATATATTTT
>TRBV30|TRBD1|many|TRBJ2-3
CAWSVRTGLPDTQYF
TGTGCCTGGAGTGTCCGGACAGGGTTGCCAGATACGCAGTATTTT
>TRBV6-5|.|many|TRBJ2-1
CASNEVVGSYNEQFF
TGTGCCAGCAATGAGGTGGTCGGGTCCTACAATGAGCAGTTCTTC
>TRBV7-8|.|many|TRBJ2-3
CASSGRTGGRDTQYF
TGTGCCAGCAGCGGCAGGACAGGTGGGAGGGATACGCAGTATTTT
>TRBV9|TRBD2|many|TRBJ2-1
CASSVELAGLYNEQFF
TGTGCCAGCAGCGTAGAACTAGCGGGCTTATACAATGAGCAGTTCTTC
>TRBV28|TRBD1|many|TRBJ1-2
CASTPQTGGYGYTF
TGTGCCAGCACCCCCCAGACAGGGGGCTATGGCTACACCTTC
>TRBV5-5|TRBD1|many|TRBJ1-2
CASSLVLGTANYGYTF
TGTGCCAGCAGCTTGGTCCTCGGGACAGCTAACTATGGCTACACCTTC
>TRBV24-1|.|many|TRBJ2-5
CATQDRSKETQYF
TGTGCCACCCAAGACAGGTCCAAAGAGACCCAGTACTTC